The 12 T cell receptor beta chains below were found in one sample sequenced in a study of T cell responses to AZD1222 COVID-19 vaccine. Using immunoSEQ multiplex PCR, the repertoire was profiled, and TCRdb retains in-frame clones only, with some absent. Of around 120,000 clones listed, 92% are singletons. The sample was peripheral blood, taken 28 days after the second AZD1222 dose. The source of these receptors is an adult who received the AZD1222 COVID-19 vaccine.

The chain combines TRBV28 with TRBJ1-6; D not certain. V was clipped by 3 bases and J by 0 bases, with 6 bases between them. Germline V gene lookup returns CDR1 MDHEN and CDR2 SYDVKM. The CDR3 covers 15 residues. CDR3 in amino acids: CASSFLSSYNSPLHF. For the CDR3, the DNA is TGTGCCAGCAGTTTTCTGAGCTCCTATAATTCACCCCTCCACTTT.

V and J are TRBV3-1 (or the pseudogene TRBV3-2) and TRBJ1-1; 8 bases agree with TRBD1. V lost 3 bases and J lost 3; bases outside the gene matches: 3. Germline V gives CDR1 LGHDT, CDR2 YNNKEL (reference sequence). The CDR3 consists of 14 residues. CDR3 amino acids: CASSQQGAYTEAFF. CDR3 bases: TGTGCCAGCAGCCAGCAGGGGGCATACACTGAAGCTTTCTTT.

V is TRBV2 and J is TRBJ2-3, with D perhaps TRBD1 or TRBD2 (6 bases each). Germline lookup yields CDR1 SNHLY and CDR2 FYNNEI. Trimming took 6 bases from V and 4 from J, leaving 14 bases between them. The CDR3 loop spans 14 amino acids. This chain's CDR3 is CASRRGRGADTQYF. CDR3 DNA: TGTGCCAGCAGGAGGGGAAGGGGGGCAGATACGCAGTATTTT. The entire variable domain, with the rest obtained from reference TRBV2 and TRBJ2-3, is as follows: EPEVTQTPSHQVTQMGQEVILRCVPISNHLYFYWYRQILGQKVEFLVSFYNNEISEKSEIFDDQFSVERPDGSNFTLKIRSTKLEDSAMYFCASRRGRGADTQYFGPGTRLTVL.

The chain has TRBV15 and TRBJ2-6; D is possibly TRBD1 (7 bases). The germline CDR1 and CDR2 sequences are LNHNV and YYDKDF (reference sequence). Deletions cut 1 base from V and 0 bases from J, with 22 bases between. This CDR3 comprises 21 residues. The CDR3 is CATSRVASGGYSFSGANVLTF. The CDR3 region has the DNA TGTGCCACCAGCAGAGTAGCTTCAGGGGGGTATAGCTTCTCTGGGGCCAACGTCCTGACTTTC.

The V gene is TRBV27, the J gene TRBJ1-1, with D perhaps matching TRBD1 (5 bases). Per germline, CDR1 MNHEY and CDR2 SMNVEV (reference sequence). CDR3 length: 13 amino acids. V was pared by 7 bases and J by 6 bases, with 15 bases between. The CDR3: CASTAKWGAEAFF. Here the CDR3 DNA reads TGTGCCAGCACCGCAAAATGGGGGGCTGAAGCTTTCTTT.

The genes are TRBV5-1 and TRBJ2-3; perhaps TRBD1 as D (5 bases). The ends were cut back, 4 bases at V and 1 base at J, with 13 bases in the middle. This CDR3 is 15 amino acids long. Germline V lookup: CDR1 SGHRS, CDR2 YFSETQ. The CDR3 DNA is TGCGCCAGCAGCCCGCAGGGTCCGGGCACAGATACGCAGTATTTT. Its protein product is CASSPQGPGTDTQYF.

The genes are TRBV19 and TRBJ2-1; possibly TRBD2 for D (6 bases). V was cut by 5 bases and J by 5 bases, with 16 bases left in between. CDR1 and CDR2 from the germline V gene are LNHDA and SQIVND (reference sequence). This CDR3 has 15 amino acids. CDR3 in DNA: TGTGCCAGTAGTCCCGAGGGGACTCGGAACAATGAGCAGTTCTTC. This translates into CASSPEGTRNNEQFF.

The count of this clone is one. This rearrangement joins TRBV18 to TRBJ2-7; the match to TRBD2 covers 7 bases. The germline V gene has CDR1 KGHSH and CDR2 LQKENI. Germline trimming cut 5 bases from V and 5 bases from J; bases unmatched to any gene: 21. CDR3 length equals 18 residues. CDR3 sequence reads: CASSTLTGPGAGRNEQYF. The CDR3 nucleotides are TGTGCCAGCTCAACACTTACCGGGCCCGGGGCCGGGAGGAACGAGCAGTACTTC.

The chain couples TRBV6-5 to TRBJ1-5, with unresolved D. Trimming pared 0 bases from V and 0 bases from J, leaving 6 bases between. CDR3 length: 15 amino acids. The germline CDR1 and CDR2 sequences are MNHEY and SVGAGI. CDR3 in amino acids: CASSYSTNSNQPQHF. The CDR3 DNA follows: TGTGCCAGCAGTTACTCCACAAATAGCAATCAGCCCCAGCATTTT.

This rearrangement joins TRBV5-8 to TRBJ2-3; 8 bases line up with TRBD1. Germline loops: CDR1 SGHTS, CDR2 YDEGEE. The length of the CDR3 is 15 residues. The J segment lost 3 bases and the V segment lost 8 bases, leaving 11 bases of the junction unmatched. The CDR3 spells CASLRLDRETDTQYF. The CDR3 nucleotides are TGTGCCAGTCTACGGCTGGACAGGGAAACAGATACGCAGTATTTT.

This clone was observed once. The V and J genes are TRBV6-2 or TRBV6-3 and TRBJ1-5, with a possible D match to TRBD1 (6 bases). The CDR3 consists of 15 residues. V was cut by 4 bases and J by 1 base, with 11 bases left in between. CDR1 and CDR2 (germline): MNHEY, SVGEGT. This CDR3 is CASSSARGSNQPQHF. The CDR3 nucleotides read TGTGCCAGCAGTTCTGCCAGGGGAAGCAATCAGCCCCAGCATTTT.

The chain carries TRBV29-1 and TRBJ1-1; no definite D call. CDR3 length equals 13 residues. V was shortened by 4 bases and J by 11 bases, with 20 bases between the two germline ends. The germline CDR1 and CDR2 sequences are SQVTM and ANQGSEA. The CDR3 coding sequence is TGCAGCGTTGCCACGCGGGGAGGGTTGTATGCTTTCTTT. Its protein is CSVATRGGLYAFF.